The 29 T cell receptor beta chains below all came from one sample that was sequenced in a study of T-cell memory formation after mild COVID-19. MiXCR, run by TCRdb on the 5' RACE reads, gives a single entry per CDR3 protein. The table shows 300,000 to 400,000 distinct CDR3 sequences, with 25% to 30% occurring only once. Input material: PBMCs or a T cell subset sorted from them (not recorded which). Source of these receptors: an adult woman who had mild COVID-19 (a few samples of this study predate the infection). Cell type and time point are not known.

This clonotype has a handful of counts. The chain has TRBV7-6 and TRBJ1-5; a weak D match, TRBD1 (5 bases). Germline V gene sequence: CDR1 SGHVS, CDR2 FNYEAQ. Trimming shortened V by 8 bases and J by 6 bases, and 8 bases separated the two germline ends. The CDR3 is made up of 11 amino acids. CDR3 DNA sequence: TGTGCCAGCGGTCAGGGTCAGCCCCAGCATTTT. It codes for CASGQGQPQHF.

The genes are TRBV7-6 and TRBJ1-1; no firm D call. The germline V gene encodes CDR1 SGHVS and CDR2 FNYEAQ. Trimming took 1 base from V and 2 from J, leaving 11 bases between them. The CDR3 totals 15 residues. CDR3 bases: TGTGCCAGCAGCTTAGGCGGAAGGAGAAACACTGAAGCTTTCTTT. Residues: CASSLGGRRNTEAFF.

V gene TRBV20-1 combines with J gene TRBJ2-3; D is unresolved. The CDR3 has 13 residues. Germline V gene sequence: CDR1 DFQATT, CDR2 SNEGSKA (reference sequence). V lost 1 base and J lost 2, with 7 bases in between. The CDR3 loop reads CSARVVLTDTQYF. The DNA of the CDR3 is TGCAGTGCTAGAGTGGTCCTCACAGATACGCAGTATTTT.

The table lists this clonotype with many counts. CDR3 coding DNA: TGTGCCAGCACCCAAAGGGGAGCGGAGACCCAGTACTTC. Translated: CASTQRGAETQYF. The V gene is TRBV7-2, the J gene TRBJ2-5, with D tentatively TRBD1 or TRBD2 (5 bases each). Looked up from germline, CDR1 is SGHTA and CDR2 is FQGNSA. The V end was cut by 7 bases, the J end by 5 bases, with 14 bases between. This CDR3 is 13 amino acids long.

The V and J genes are TRBV2 and TRBJ2-5, with a weak D call TRBD1 (5 bases). V lost 2 bases, J lost 0 bases, and 10 bases lay in between. Germline V gene sequence: CDR1 SNHLY, CDR2 FYNNEI. CDR3 size: 15 residues. The CDR3 reads CASSEYRRDQETQYF. The CDR3 bases are TGTGCCAGCAGTGAATACAGGAGAGACCAAGAGACCCAGTACTTC.

V and J are TRBV29-1 and TRBJ2-7; tentatively, D is TRBD1 or TRBD2 (5 bases each). The CDR3 totals 14 residues. Germline CDR1 and CDR2: SQVTM and ANQGSEA. The V gene lost 7 bases and the J gene lost 2 bases, with 18 bases spanning the gap. CDR3 residues: CSAKFGTTPYEQYF. CDR3 in DNA: TGCAGCGCCAAATTTGGGACCACCCCCTACGAGCAGTACTTC.

This clonotype came up many times. Here the CDR3 DNA reads TGCGCCAGCAGCAACGCTGTGATAGGACTAGCGGGCAATGAGCAGTTCTTC. This sequence encodes CASSNAVIGLAGNEQFF. The V and J genes are TRBV5-1 and TRBJ2-1, with 11 bases fitting TRBD2. The trim removed 4 bases at V and 6 bases at J, leaving 12 bases unmatched. The CDR3 has 17 amino acids. The V gene's germline CDR1 is SGHRS and CDR2 YFSETQ.

V usage is TRBV5-1 and J usage is TRBJ2-7, with 7 bases identical to TRBD1. Germline V gene sequence: CDR1 SGHRS, CDR2 YFSETQ. This CDR3 has 14 amino acids. The V segment lost 3 bases and the J segment 0 bases; nucleotides outside the gene matches: 3. In nucleotides, the CDR3 is TGCGCCAGCAGCTGGGACAGTAGCTCCTACGAGCAGTACTTC. Protein product: CASSWDSSSYEQYF.

This clonotype appeared a few times. The DNA of the CDR3 is TGCAGTGCTAGTGTTGGTGAATGGGCGAACTACGAGCAGTACTTC. Translation: CSASVGEWANYEQYF. The J gene is TRBJ2-7, the V gene TRBV20-1, with no clear D. V was clipped by 3 bases and J by 3 bases, with 18 bases between them. The germline V gene has CDR1 DFQATT and CDR2 SNEGSKA (reference sequence). The CDR3 extends over 15 amino acids.

V is TRBV10-3 and J is TRBJ2-3; D remains ambiguous. From germline, CDR1 is ENHRY and CDR2 SYGVKD. CDR3 size: 15 residues. V lost 2 bases and J lost 2, with 11 bases in between. The CDR3 region is CAISERQKNTDTQYF. The CDR3 DNA follows: TGTGCCATCAGTGAGAGGCAGAAAAACACAGATACGCAGTATTTT.

This sequence joins TRBV4-1 and TRBJ2-5; the D gene is possibly TRBD1 (6 bases). This CDR3 is built from 15 residues. CDR1 and CDR2 from the germline V gene are MGHRA and YSYEKL. V was clipped by 1 base and J by 2 bases, with 11 bases between them. The CDR3 DNA reads TGCGCCAGCAGCCAAGTGCGAGGGGGACAAGAGACCCAGTACTTC. This codes for CASSQVRGGQETQYF.

The chain couples TRBV7-9 to TRBJ2-7; 10 nucleotides agree with TRBD1. Per the germline V gene, CDR1 is SEHNR and CDR2 is FQNEAQ (reference sequence). With 6 bases clipped from V and 3 bases from J, the junction kept 8 bases outside the gene matches. CDR3 length: 15 residues. CDR3 nucleotide sequence: TGTGCCAGCAGACCGTCCCGGGACAGGGGCTACGAGCAGTACTTC. Encoded protein: CASRPSRDRGYEQYF.

This chain joins TRBV24-1 and TRBJ1-1; D remains ambiguous. This CDR3 comprises 11 residues. The germline CDR1 and CDR2 sequences are KGHDR and SFDVKD. V gave up 1 base and J gave up 7 bases, with 3 bases separating them. The CDR3 DNA reads TGTGCCACCAGTGATTTCGGTGAAGCTTTCTTT. This translates into CATSDFGEAFF.

This clonotype was picked up one time. The V gene is TRBV15, the J gene TRBJ1-1; TRBD1 matches 7 bases. Germline trimming cut 0 bases from V and 10 bases from J; bases unmatched to any gene: 14. There are 16 residues in the CDR3. CDR1 and CDR2 from the germline V gene are LNHNV and YYDKDF (reference sequence). CDR3 protein: CATSRDHGSQGFRAFF. The CDR3 DNA reads as TGTGCCACCAGCAGAGATCACGGTTCACAGGGGTTTCGAGCTTTCTTT.

DNA of the CDR3: TGTGCCAGCAGCTTATCGACAGGGCCTAATGAAAAACTGTTTTTT. Its translation is CASSLSTGPNEKLFF. This chain joins TRBV7-9 and TRBJ1-4; 7 nucleotides line up with TRBD1. Germline-derived CDR1 and CDR2 are SEHNR and FQNEAQ (reference sequence). Trimming took 2 bases from V and 3 from J; bases not matched to a gene: 3. This CDR3 has 15 residues.

This sequence joins TRBV13 and TRBJ2-7, with TRBD1 matching over 9 bases. Germline V gene lookup returns CDR1 PRHDT and CDR2 FYEKMQ (reference sequence). The CDR3 consists of 13 residues. Trimming took 8 bases from V and 0 from J; bases not matched to a gene: 2. CDR3 residues: CASGDRDSYEQYF. CDR3 nucleotide sequence: TGTGCCAGCGGGGACAGGGACTCCTACGAGCAGTACTTC. The full variable domain, its missing parts supplied by reference TRBV13 and TRBJ2-7, is AAGVIQSPRHLIKEKRETATLKCYPIPRHDTVYWYQQGPGQDPQFLISFYEKMQSDKGSIPDRFSAQQFSDYHSELNMSSLELGDSALYFCASGDRDSYEQYFGPGTRLTVT.

The chain combines TRBV20-1 with TRBJ2-5; 11 bases map to TRBD2. Germline V gene lookup returns CDR1 DFQATT and CDR2 SNEGSKA (reference sequence). V trimming: 4 bases; J trimming: 2 bases; junction bases outside the gene matches: 9. CDR3 size: 16 residues. CDR3 sequence (DNA): TGCAGTGCTAACCCCTATCTAGCGGGGGGACAAGAGACCCAGTACTTC. Translation gives CSANPYLAGGQETQYF.

The chain is built from TRBV30 and TRBJ1-1; tentatively, D is TRBD1 (6 bases). The CDR3 is made up of 13 amino acids. Germline CDR1 reads GTSNPN; CDR2 reads SVGIG (reference sequence). Trimming shortened V by 8 bases and J by 2 bases, and 15 bases separated the two germline ends. The CDR3 spells CAGKGGANTEAFF. The CDR3 coding sequence is TGTGCCGGCAAGGGGGGGGCCAACACTGAAGCTTTCTTT.

The chain couples TRBV7-9 to TRBJ2-5, with D unresolved. This CDR3 is 12 amino acids long. CDR1 SEHNR and CDR2 FQNEAQ come from the germline V gene (reference sequence). V lost 6 bases, J lost 5 bases, and 10 bases lay in between. The CDR3 loop is CASRGLDETQYF. The CDR3 nucleotides read TGTGCCAGCAGGGGGTTAGACGAGACCCAGTACTTC.

This clonotype was seen a few times. The chain carries TRBV7-2 and TRBJ2-2, with D maybe TRBD1 (6 bases). The germline V and J ends were trimmed by 2 bases and 2 bases, with 9 bases remaining between them. This CDR3 has 15 residues. CDR1 and CDR2 from the germline V gene are SGHTA and FQGNSA. The CDR3 coding sequence is TGTGCCAGCAGCTTAAAGGGGGTCAACACCGGGGAGCTGTTTTTT. It codes for CASSLKGVNTGELFF.

This clonotype has only a few counts. This chain joins TRBV7-2 and TRBJ2-1; no clear D. The CDR3 spans 12 residues. The V end was cut by 2 bases, the J end by 9 bases, with 8 bases between. Germline-derived CDR1 and CDR2 are SGHTA and FQGNSA. The CDR3 DNA sequence: TGTGCCAGCAGCTTATCCAGGCGTGAGCAGTTCTTC. Its protein is CASSLSRREQFF.

This clonotype was seen at least ten times. CDR3 protein: CASSLEGNYGYTF. Written as DNA, the CDR3 is TGCGCCAGCAGCTTGGAAGGAAACTATGGCTACACCTTC. The chain links TRBV5-1 to TRBJ1-2; D gene unclear. The germline V gene encodes CDR1 SGHRS and CDR2 YFSETQ. The CDR3 is 13 amino acids. The ends were cut back, 0 bases at V and 2 bases at J, with 5 bases in the middle.

This sequence joins TRBV18 and TRBJ2-1; TRBD1 or TRBD2 may be the D gene (5 bases each). CDR1 is KGHSH, CDR2 LQKENI, per germline. V lost 4 bases and J lost 6, with 19 bases in between. This CDR3 contains 16 residues. The DNA for the CDR3 is TGTGCCAGCTCACTTGTTGAAATCCGGGACGGCAATGAGCAGTTCTTC. Amino acid sequence: CASSLVEIRDGNEQFF.

The chain joins TRBV5-6 to TRBJ2-7, with D perhaps TRBD1 or TRBD2 (6 bases each). Germline CDR1 reads SGHDT; CDR2 reads YYEEEE. CDR3 length: 14 residues. Trimming took 1 base from V and 0 from J, leaving 8 bases between them. The CDR3 is CASSLWGASYEQYF. The CDR3 bases are TGTGCCAGCAGCTTGTGGGGGGCCTCCTACGAGCAGTACTTC. Drawing the rest from reference TRBV5-6 and TRBJ2-7, the complete variable domain is DAGVTQSPTHLIKTRGQQVTLRCSPKSGHDTVSWYQQALGQGPQFIFQYYEEEERQRGNFPDRFSGHQFPNYSSELNVNALLLGDSALYLCASSLWGASYEQYFGPGTRLTVT.

This clonotype occurred a few times. J is TRBJ1-3 and V is TRBV4-1, with D hard to call. V lost 0 bases and J 2 bases, leaving 14 bases between the germline ends. Germline V CDR1 and CDR2: MGHRA, YSYEKL. The CDR3 is 17 residues long. CDR3 bases: TGCGCCAGCAGCCAAGATCGTATTTCTGGGGCTGGAAACACCATATATTTT. It yields the protein CASSQDRISGAGNTIYF.

V and J are TRBV5-1 and TRBJ2-7; 10 bases line up with TRBD1. Looked up from germline, CDR1 is SGHRS and CDR2 is YFSETQ. J was trimmed by 7 bases and V by 4 bases; bases with no gene match: 5. The CDR3 totals 13 residues. The CDR3 loop is CASSEGQGREQYF. As DNA, the CDR3 is TGCGCCAGCAGCGAGGGACAGGGGAGGGAGCAGTACTTC.

This clonotype was found once. This chain connects TRBV12-3 or TRBV12-4 to TRBJ2-2, with TRBD1 matching 9 bases. The CDR3 sequence is 14 residues long. Germline trimming cut 6 bases from V and 6 bases from J; bases unmatched to any gene: 5. The CDR3: CASRGQGRSGELFF. The CDR3 DNA reads TGTGCCAGCAGAGGACAGGGGCGATCCGGGGAGCTGTTTTTT.

Only a few counts were recorded for this clonotype. The gene calls are TRBV20-1 and TRBJ2-4; unclear D gene. V was clipped by 0 bases and J by 7 bases, with 22 bases between them. Per the germline V gene, CDR1 is DFQATT and CDR2 is SNEGSKA (reference sequence). CDR3 size: 17 residues. The chain's CDR3 is CSARDFEGPILGNIQYF. Here the CDR3 DNA reads TGCAGTGCTAGAGATTTTGAAGGACCCATTTTGGGGAACATTCAGTACTTC.

The chain carries TRBV5-1 and TRBJ2-3; D might be TRBD2 (5 bases). The CDR3 extends over 15 amino acids. The V gene lost 3 bases and the J gene lost 0 bases, with 11 bases spanning the gap. Germline CDR1 reads SGHRS; CDR2 reads YFSETQ. The CDR3 DNA reads as TGCGCCAGCAGCTACTCTGGGAGAAGCACAGATACGCAGTATTTT. Protein sequence: CASSYSGRSTDTQYF.